A selection of T cell receptor beta chains follows, all from one sample in a study of a mutant IDH1 vaccine in newly diagnosed glioma. Data came from immunoSEQ multiplex PCR; TCRdb stores just in-frame clones and leaves some out. The profile shows fewer than 50,000 clones, around 80% of them singletons. The specimen was PBMCs, collected from a glioma patient treated with radiotherapy, temozolomide or both. The receptors here all came from a man aged 35 to 55 with glioma. Some clones in this sample may be carry-over from other donors' samples. CDR3s include the opening cysteine and the closing phenylalanine or tryptophan. D genes are given only for firm matches. Expanded clones are given a class, and other clones once, few, many or no size at all.

d_gene	v_gene	abundance	len	j_gene	CDR3aa	CDR3nt
NA	TRBV15	NA	15	TRBJ1-6	CATSRGQVENSPLHF	TGTGCCACCAGCAGAGGACAGGTGGAGAATTCACCCCTCCACTTT
NA	TRBV5-4	once	13	TRBJ1-2	CASSLVQGYGYTF	TGTGCCAGCAGCTTGGTTCAGGGCTATGGCTACACCTTC
NA	TRBV7-2	NA	17	TRBJ1-3	CASSPQTGRFVGNTIYF	TGTGCCAGCAGCCCACAGACAGGACGGTTCGTCGGAAACACCATATATTTT
TRBD1	TRBV4-1	NA	15	TRBJ1-1	CASSQARDRNTEAFF	TGCGCCAGCAGCCAGGCCCGGGACAGGAACACTGAAGCTTTCTTT
NA	TRBV7-9	NA	14	TRBJ1-4	CASSPTGYHEKLFF	TGTGCCAGCAGCCCAACAGGGTATCATGAAAAACTGTTTTTT
TRBD1	TRBV15	NA	13	TRBJ2-5	CATSGNRGETQYF	TGTGCCACCAGCGGAAACAGGGGGGAGACCCAGTACTTC
TRBD2	TRBV9	NA	17	TRBJ2-7	CASSVGGAAGTSLEQYF	TGTGCCAGCAGCGTGGGGGGAGCAGCGGGGACCTCCTTAGAGCAGTACTTC
TRBD2	TRBV9	NA	18	TRBJ2-1	CASSVKLAGGDLYNEQFF	TGTGCCAGCAGCGTAAAACTAGCGGGGGGGGACCTATACAATGAGCAGTTCTTC
TRBD1	TRBV9	once	17	TRBJ1-1	CASSGNIHGQGNTEAFF	TGTGCCAGCAGCGGGAATATTCACGGACAGGGGAACACTGAAGCTTTCTTT
TRBD1	TRBV10-1	once	16	TRBJ1-3	CASRLPGQGEGNTIYF	TGCGCCAGCAGATTACCGGGACAGGGGGAAGGAAACACCATATATTTT
NA	TRBV30	NA	14	TRBJ2-2	CAWSGLVLTGELFF	TGTGCCTGGAGTGGACTCGTTCTTACCGGGGAGCTGTTTTTT
TRBD1	TRBV29-1	NA	15	TRBJ2-5	CSVEYPDRVQETQYF	TGCAGCGTTGAATACCCGGACAGGGTCCAAGAGACCCAGTACTTC
NA	TRBV20-1	once	11	TRBJ2-7	CSAPLGYEQYF	TGCAGTGCTCCGCTGGGGTACGAGCAGTACTTC
TRBD1	TRBV4-1	NA	19	TRBJ1-1	CASSYAPRGTGGGGTEAFF	TGCGCCAGCAGCTACGCACCACGAGGGACAGGGGGCGGAGGGACTGAAGCTTTCTTT
TRBD1	TRBV5-1	NA	18	TRBJ2-3	CASSPEGQDTWRTDTQYF	TGCGCCAGCAGCCCTGAGGGACAGGACACCTGGCGGACAGATACGCAGTATTTT
NA	TRBV4-2	NA	16	TRBJ2-7	CASSQGGGRTAYEQYF	TGTGCCAGCAGCCAAGGGGGGGGCAGAACCGCCTACGAGCAGTACTTC
NA	TRBV6-5	NA	15	TRBJ2-6	CASRDPFSGANVLTF	TGTGCCAGCAGAGATCCATTCTCCGGGGCCAACGTCCTGACTTTC
TRBD2	TRBV11-2	NA	14	TRBJ2-5	CASGTSGGKETQYF	TGTGCCAGCGGGACTAGCGGGGGAAAAGAGACCCAGTACTTC
NA	TRBV28	NA	14	TRBJ1-1	CASIQDTRNTEAFF	TGTGCCAGCATCCAGGACACCAGGAACACTGAAGCTTTCTTT
NA	TRBV6-6	NA	14	TRBJ2-7	CASNTIRGAYEQYF	TGTGCCAGCAATACAATCAGGGGGGCGTACGAGCAGTACTTC
NA	TRBV7-9	NA	15	TRBJ2-7	CASSSAMPGDYEQYF	TGTGCCAGCAGCTCAGCGATGCCGGGCGACTACGAGCAGTACTTC
TRBD2	TRBV6-9	NA	14	TRBJ2-7	CASSFLTSGYEQYF	TGTGCCAGCAGTTTCCTGACTAGCGGTTACGAGCAGTACTTC
NA	TRBV11-2	NA	13	TRBJ1-1	CASSFGRDTEAFF	TGTGCCAGCAGCTTCGGGAGAGACACTGAAGCTTTCTTT
TRBD1	TRBV27	NA	17	TRBJ1-2	CASRNQRRTGSIDGYTF	TGTGCCAGCAGAAACCAGCGCCGGACAGGGAGTATCGATGGCTACACCTTC
NA	TRBV4-1	NA	16	TRBJ1-3	CASSNEKFGSGNTIYF	TGCGCCAGCAGCAACGAGAAGTTCGGCTCTGGAAACACCATATATTTT
TRBD1	TRBV5-1	few	15	TRBJ1-2	CASSLGTGENYGYTF	TGCGCCAGCAGCTTGGGGACAGGGGAGAACTATGGCTACACCTTC
NA	TRBV4-1	NA	17	TRBJ2-7	CASSQALTTGSTYEQYF	TGCGCCAGCAGCCAAGCACTCACGACCGGGTCTACCTACGAGCAGTACTTC
TRBD2	TRBV14	once	15	TRBJ2-1	CASSPRLAWYNEQFF	TGTGCCAGCAGCCCAAGACTAGCTTGGTACAATGAGCAGTTCTTC
NA	TRBV2	few	14	TRBJ1-2	CASSENRQGQLNTF	TGTGCCAGCAGTGAAAATCGGCAGGGCCAGCTTAACACCTTC
TRBD1	TRBV19	once	14	TRBJ2-5	CASSAQGLQETQYF	TGTGCCAGTAGTGCACAGGGGTTACAAGAGACCCAGTACTTC
NA	TRBV19	NA	13	TRBJ2-1	CASMRTGINEQFF	TGTGCCAGTATGAGGACTGGCATCAATGAGCAGTTCTTC
TRBD2	TRBV6-4	NA	17	TRBJ2-3	CASSVASGGAGTDTQYF	TGTGCCAGCAGTGTGGCTAGCGGGGGGGCTGGCACAGATACGCAGTATTTT
NA	TRBV18	once	13	TRBJ2-7	CASSATGNYEQYF	TGTGCCAGCTCAGCTACAGGAAACTACGAGCAGTACTTC
TRBD1	TRBV6-4	NA	14	TRBJ1-6	CASSEGQGNSPLHF	TGTGCCAGCAGTGAGGGACAGGGGAATTCACCCCTCCACTTT
NA	TRBV10-3	NA	13	TRBJ2-7	CAISESARDQQHF	TGTGCCATCAGTGAGTCGGCGCGGGACCAACAACACTTC
NA	TRBV15	NA	15	TRBJ1-2	CATSRDRVGGQGYTF	TGTGCCACCAGCAGAGATCGGGTAGGAGGGCAGGGCTACACCTTC
TRBD1	TRBV11-2	NA	18	TRBJ1-5	CASSSGTGGTYSNQPQHF	TGTGCCAGCAGCTCAGGGACAGGGGGAACCTATAGCAATCAGCCCCAGCATTTT
NA	TRBV2	NA	11	TRBJ1-2	CASRRVEGYTF	TGTGCCAGCAGAAGGGTGGAGGGCTACACCTTC
NA	TRBV18	few	12	TRBJ1-1	CASSAESNEAFF	TGTGCCAGCTCAGCCGAGAGTAACGAAGCTTTCTTT
NA	TRBV4-1	NA	15	TRBJ1-2	CASSPNAQGNCGYTF	TGCGCCAGCAGCCCTAATGCCCAAGGTAACTGTGGCTACACCTTC
NA	TRBV2	NA	12	TRBJ1-2	CASRESYYGYTF	TGTGCCAGCAGAGAGTCCTACTATGGCTACACCTTC
NA	TRBV2	NA	15	TRBJ1-5	CASRAGTPSRQPQHF	TGTGCCAGCAGAGCCGGGACCCCCTCGCGTCAGCCCCAGCATTTT
NA	TRBV30	once	12	TRBJ1-2	CAGGDTNYGYTF	TGTGCCGGAGGGGACACGAACTATGGCTACACCTTC
NA	TRBV11-2	NA	11	TRBJ1-3	CASSRGRAIYF	TGTGCCAGCAGCCGCGGGCGAGCCATATATTTT
NA	TRBV6-6	NA	12	TRBJ2-7	CASSSGLNEQYF	TGTGCCAGCAGTTCGGGATTAAACGAGCAGTACTTC
TRBD1	TRBV6-1	NA	14	TRBJ2-7	CASEDRGFSYEQYF	TGTGCCAGCGAGGACAGGGGATTCTCCTACGAGCAGTACTTC
NA	TRBV27	NA	12	TRBJ2-7	CASSPSSYEQYF	TGTGCCAGCAGTCCCTCCTCCTACGAGCAGTACTTC
NA	TRBV5-4	NA	16	TRBJ2-2	CASSLVSGLEGGELFF	TGTGCCAGCAGCTTGGTATCGGGACTTGAGGGCGGGGAGCTGTTTTTT
TRBD2	TRBV7-2	NA	13	TRBJ2-3	CASSRGGPDTQYF	TGTGCCAGCAGCCGGGGGGGCCCAGATACGCAGTATTTT
NA	TRBV14	NA	13	TRBJ1-4	CASSRAPKEKLFF	TGTGCCAGCAGCCGAGCCCCCAAGGAAAAACTGTTTTTT
NA	TRBV6-5	NA	15	TRBJ2-1	CASSRRGRGRNEQFF	TGTGCCAGCAGCCGGAGGGGAAGAGGACGCAATGAGCAGTTCTTC
TRBD1	TRBV19	few	14	TRBJ1-1	CASSLGQANTEAFF	TGTGCCAGTAGCCTAGGACAGGCGAACACTGAAGCTTTCTTT
NA	TRBV30	NA	16	TRBJ1-3	CAWSVGQEYPGNTIYF	TGTGCCTGGAGTGTTGGTCAGGAGTACCCTGGAAACACCATATATTTT
NA	TRBV11-2	NA	16	TRBJ2-5	CASSPRGGGGQETQYF	TGTGCCAGCAGCCCCAGGGGGGGCGGGGGACAAGAGACCCAGTACTTC
TRBD1	TRBV7-2	NA	17	TRBJ1-2	CASSEPSSGQKNYGYTF	TGTGCCAGCAGCGAACCATCCTCGGGACAGAAGAACTATGGCTACACCTTC